The 3 T cell receptor beta chains given below trace back to one sample, sequenced in a study of neurological immune-mediated disorders. TCRdb independently ran MiXCR on the 5' RACE reads; one entry per CDR3 protein. The sample carries 50,000 or so distinct CDR3 sequences, around 25% recorded once. The sample was PBMCs. These receptors originate from a woman between 70 and 85 years old in good health.

This clonotype was counted at least ten times. The chain recombines TRBV12-3 or TRBV12-4 with TRBJ2-3, with a possible D match to TRBD2 (6 bases). V was pared by 5 bases and J by 4 bases, with 10 bases between. The CDR3 has 13 amino acids. The CDR3 nucleotides read TGTGCCAGCAGTAATAGCGGCGCAGATACGCAGTATTTT. Its translation is CASSNSGADTQYF.

The chain employs TRBV12-3 or TRBV12-4 and TRBJ2-1, with D unresolved. V lost 7 bases to trimming and J lost 10 bases, with 14 bases between them. CDR3 size: 12 residues. The CDR3 here is CASMRYSGEQFF. CDR3 DNA: TGTGCCAGCATGCGGTACTCCGGGGAGCAGTTCTTC.

As to this clonotype: A much larger clone lies a single base off, so this may be a read error. This chain connects TRBV12-3 or TRBV12-4 to TRBJ1-1; 9 bases fit TRBD1. V was pared by 5 bases and J by 5 bases, with 9 bases of the junction left unmatched. The CDR3 loop spans 15 amino acids. The CDR3 DNA sequence: TGTGCCAGCAGTCCCGCGACAGGGGGAGGAACTGAAGCTTTCTTT. It translates to CASSPATGGGTEAFF.